These 18 T cell receptor beta chains share one sample of origin, sequenced in a study of T cells in women clearing cervical HPV infection. Assay: immunoSEQ multiplex PCR; the TCRdb copy retains only in-frame clones and omits some. The specimen's table records about 39,000 clones. Sequenced: blood buffy coat. Receptor source: a woman aged 18-69 years with a cervical HPV16 infection that either progressed to CIN3+ or cleared (not recorded which).

A word on this clone: The CDR3 extends 3 residues past the end of the read, so its final part is completed from the germline J gene. The chain has TRBV5-1 and TRBJ1-2, with 8 positions matching TRBD1. The CDR3 is made up of 15 amino acids. Germline V lookup: CDR1 SGHRS, CDR2 YFSETQ. With V trimmed by 4 bases and J by 4 bases, 9 bases remained unmatched. The CDR3 bases that were read are TGCGCCAGCAGCCCAAGAGGACAGGGTAGCTATGGC. Translation: CASSPRGQGSYG. The whole CDR3 sequence is CASSPRGQGSYGYTF.

For this clone: The read stops 3 residues short of the end of the CDR3; the missing end is completed from the germline J gene. The J gene is TRBJ2-1, the V gene TRBV19; TRBD1 matches 9 bases. The CDR3 spans 17 residues. Germline values: CDR1 LNHDA, CDR2 SQIVND (reference sequence). Trimming removed 4 bases from V and 6 bases from J; junction bases left unmatched: 13. The part of the CDR3 DNA that was read is TGTGCCAGTAGTAGTGGGGGCCACATGGACAGGGGCAATGAG. Translating gives CASSSGGHMDRGNE. The CDR3 as a whole reads CASSSGGHMDRGNEQFF.

Of note for this clone: The CDR3 end lies 3 residues beyond the end of the read and is filled in from the germline J gene. The chain recombines TRBV19 with TRBJ2-3; D gene uncertain. The V gene lost 0 bases and the J gene lost 3 bases, with 16 bases spanning the gap. The CDR3 runs to 17 residues. CDR1 is LNHDA, CDR2 SQIVND, per germline (reference sequence). CDR3: CASSIDWQVGLTDTQYF. CDR3 DNA (partial): TGTGCCAGTAGTATAGACTGGCAGGTCGGATTGACAGATACG.

Comment on this clone: The read gets to within 3 residues of the CDR3 end, and the germline J gene fills in the rest. The rearrangement uses TRBV5-1 and TRBJ2-2, with D possibly TRBD2 on 5 matching bases. Trimming shortened V by 4 bases and J by 2 bases, and 9 bases separated the two germline ends. Germline loops: CDR1 SGHRS, CDR2 YFSETQ. The CDR3 runs to 14 residues. CDR3 DNA, as far as it was read: TGCGCCAGCAGCGCTGGACTCAACACCGGGGAG. Its protein is CASSAGLNTGE. The whole CDR3 region reads CASSAGLNTGELFF.

A remark on this clone: The read terminates 3 residues before the CDR3 end, so the remaining end is supplied by the germline J gene. This chain joins TRBV25-1 and TRBJ2-3; D is unclear. CDR3 length equals 14 residues. Trimming took 3 bases from V and 1 from J, leaving 8 bases between them. Germline assignment: CDR1 MGHDK and CDR2 SYGVNS. The CDR3 sequence is CASSDRLGTDTQYF. CDR3 DNA (partial): TGTGCCAGCAGTGACCGACTCGGCACAGATACG.

Regarding this clone: The CDR3 extends 3 residues past the end of the read, so its final part is completed from the germline J gene. The chain is built from TRBV11-3 and TRBJ1-1; D might be TRBD1 (6 bases). Looked up from germline, CDR1 is SGHNT and CDR2 is YENEEA. V was cut by 5 bases and J by 1 base, with 11 bases left in between. The CDR3 extends over 14 amino acids. The part of the CDR3 DNA that was read is TGTGCCAGCAGCCCAGGGGTGGCGAACACTGAA. Amino acids: CASSPGVANTE. The entire CDR3 protein is CASSPGVANTEAFF.

In regard to this clone: The read ends 3 residues shy of where the CDR3 ends; the end is completed using the germline J gene. J is TRBJ1-1 and V is TRBV10-2, with 7 bases lining up with TRBD1. V shed 4 bases, J shed 5 bases, and the junction held 10 bases outside the gene matches. Germline-derived CDR1 and CDR2 are WSHSY and SAAADI. CDR3 size: 15 residues. Partial CDR3 DNA: TGCGCCAGCAGTGTATCGACAGGGATTGGAACTGAA. It specifies CASSVSTGIGTE. The whole CDR3 protein is CASSVSTGIGTEAFF.

A word on this clone: The CDR3 goes on 3 residues after the read ends, and that part is filled in from the germline J gene. V usage is TRBV6-4 and J usage is TRBJ2-2; maybe TRBD1 (5 bases). The V and J ends lost 2 bases and 4 bases respectively, with 11 bases between them. CDR1 is MRHNA and CDR2 is SNTAGT in the germline V gene. The CDR3 consists of 15 residues. The CDR3 DNA, read in part, is TGTGCCAGCAGTGACCATGGGGCAGGCACCGGGGAG. Translated, it gives CASSDHGAGTGE. The CDR3 in its entirety is CASSDHGAGTGELFF.

A word on this clone: With the read ending 3 residues before the CDR3 end, the germline J gene is used to fill in that end. The chain links TRBV5-8 to TRBJ2-3; the match to TRBD2 covers 9 bases. CDR1 is SGHTS and CDR2 is YDEGEE in the germline V gene. The J segment lost 2 bases and the V segment lost 4 bases, leaving 5 bases of the junction unmatched. The CDR3 is 15 residues long. The sequenced CDR3 bases are TGTGCCAGCAGCAGTAGCGGGGGAGTCACAGATACG. This codes for CASSSSGGVTDT. The complete CDR3 sequence is CASSSSGGVTDTQYF. Filled out from reference TRBV5-8 and TRBJ2-3, the complete variable domain reads EAGVTQSPTHLIKTRGQQATLRCSPISGHTSVYWYQQALGLGLQFLLWYDEGEERNRGNFPPRFSGRQFPNYSSELNVNALELEDSALYLCASSSSGGVTDTQYFGPGTRLTVL.

A note on this clone: The observed sequence ends 3 residues before the CDR3 terminus, with the missing tail filled in from the germline J gene. The chain combines TRBV2 with TRBJ2-5; D may be TRBD1 or TRBD2 (6 bases each). V gave up 6 bases and J gave up 7 bases, with 15 bases separating them. The germline CDR1 and CDR2 sequences are SNHLY and FYNNEI. This CDR3 has 13 amino acids. The part of the CDR3 DNA that was read is TGTGCCAGCAGCCCTAGACAGGAGGGGACC. Protein: CASSPRQEGT. The full CDR3 protein reads CASSPRQEGTQYF.

Turning to this clone: The sequence runs out 3 residues before the end of the CDR3; the remainder is reconstructed from the germline J gene. This chain joins TRBV7-9 and TRBJ2-5; maybe TRBD2 (5 bases). Trimming took off 5 bases at V and 5 bases at J, with 15 bases between the two ends. Germline V gene data show CDR1 as SEHNR and CDR2 as FQNEAQ (reference sequence). The CDR3 extends over 14 amino acids. The sequenced CDR3 bases are TGTGCCAGCAGCCGCAACGGGGAACGGGAGACC. This encodes CASSRNGERET. The CDR3 in full is CASSRNGERETQYF.

Remarks on this clone: Sequencing ends 3 residues short of the CDR3 end; the germline J gene provides the rest. The genes are TRBV5-1 and TRBJ2-1; the D is unclear. With 0 bases removed from V and 5 bases from J, the gap between germline ends came to 12 bases. The CDR3 totals 15 residues. CDR1 is SGHRS and CDR2 is YFSETQ in the germline V gene. Here the CDR3 reads CASSLEVARHNEQFF. CDR3 bases read: TGCGCCAGCAGCTTGGAGGTAGCCCGGCACAATGAG.

This CDR3 reads CASSLRHIEKLFF. The CDR3 DNA, read in part, is TGTGCCAGCAGTCTTAGACACATTGAAAAA. The chain couples TRBV12-3 or TRBV12-4 to TRBJ1-4, with D unclear. The missing CDR3 end, 3 residues past where the read stops, is filled in from the germline J gene. V was trimmed by 5 bases and J by 7 bases, leaving 11 bases between them. The CDR3 totals 13 residues.

The CDR3 reads CASSLGGGAGNEQFF. The sequenced part of the CDR3 DNA is TGTGCCAGCAGCTTAGGCGGGGGGGCTGGGAATGAG. The chain has TRBV7-2 and TRBJ2-1, with TRBD2 matching 9 bases. The sequence runs out 3 residues before the end of the CDR3; the remainder is reconstructed from the germline J gene. The trim removed 1 base at V and 7 bases at J, leaving 5 bases unmatched. The germline V gene has CDR1 SGHTA and CDR2 FQGNSA. This CDR3 has 15 amino acids.

A word on this clone: The read is 3 residues too short to cover the CDR3 end, so that end is filled in from the germline J gene. V is TRBV12-3 or TRBV12-4 and J is TRBJ2-5, with 8 bases identical to TRBD1. The length of the CDR3 is 15 residues. The junction had 8 bases not matched to a gene; V was cut back by 5 bases and J by 3 bases. The covered CDR3 bases are TGTGCCAGCAGTAACCAGGGGGCCGTAGAAGAGACC. Its translation is CASSNQGAVEET. The entire CDR3 is CASSNQGAVEETQYF.

Note on this clone: The read is 3 residues too short to cover the CDR3 end, so that end is filled in from the germline J gene. The chain is built from TRBV7-9 and TRBJ2-5; 7 nucleotides agree with TRBD1. Per germline, CDR1 SEHNR and CDR2 FQNEAQ (reference sequence). The V segment lost 1 base and the J segment 4 bases; nucleotides outside the gene matches: 6. The CDR3 length is 15 residues. This CDR3 is CASSLVSTGLETQYF. Incomplete CDR3 DNA: TGTGCCAGCAGCTTAGTATCGACAGGGTTAGAGACC. The full variable domain, in which reference TRBV7-9 and TRBJ2-5 provide the parts outside the CDR3, is DTGVSQNPRHKITKRGQNVTFRCDPISEHNRLYWYRQTLGQGPEFLTYFQNEAQLEKSRLLSDRFSAERPKGSFSTLEIQRTEQGDSAMYLCASSLVSTGLETQYFGPGTRLLVL.

The covered CDR3 bases are TGTGCCAGTAGTAGTCGGGGGGGCCCCACCTACGAG. It is translated as CASSSRGGPTYE. The whole CDR3 reads CASSSRGGPTYEQYF. The chain carries TRBV19 and TRBJ2-7; 8 bases match TRBD2. The CDR3 end lies 3 residues beyond the end of the read and is filled in from the germline J gene. The germline V gene has CDR1 LNHDA and CDR2 SQIVND (reference sequence). The CDR3 length is 15 residues. J gave up 2 bases and V 4 bases, and 7 bases lay outside the gene matches.

With respect to this clone: Read coverage stops 3 residues before the CDR3 terminus; the germline J gene supplies the remainder. The genes are TRBV20-1 and TRBJ2-3; 7 bases line up with TRBD2. The CDR3 sequence is 11 residues long. V shed 5 bases and J 6 bases; nucleotides not matched to a gene: 2. Germline V gives CDR1 DFQATT, CDR2 SNEGSKA (reference sequence). The CDR3 bases that were read are TGCAGTGCTTCCGGGGGGGATACG. It encodes CSASGGDT. The full CDR3 is CSASGGDTQYF.